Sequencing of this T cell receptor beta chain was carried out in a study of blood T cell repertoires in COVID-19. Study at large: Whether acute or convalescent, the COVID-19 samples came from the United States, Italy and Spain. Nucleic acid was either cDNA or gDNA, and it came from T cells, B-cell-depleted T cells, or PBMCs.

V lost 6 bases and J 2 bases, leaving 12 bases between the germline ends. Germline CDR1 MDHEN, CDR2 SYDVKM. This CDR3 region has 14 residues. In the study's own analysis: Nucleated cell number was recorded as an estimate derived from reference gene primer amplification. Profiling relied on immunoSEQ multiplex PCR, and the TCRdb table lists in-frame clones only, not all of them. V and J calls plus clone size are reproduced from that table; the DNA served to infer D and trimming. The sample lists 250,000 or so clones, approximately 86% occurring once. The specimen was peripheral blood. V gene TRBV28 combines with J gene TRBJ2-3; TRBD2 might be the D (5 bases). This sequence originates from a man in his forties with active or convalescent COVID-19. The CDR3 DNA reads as TGTGCCAGCAGCTGGAAGCGGATCACAGATACGCAGTATTTT. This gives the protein CASSWKRITDTQYF.